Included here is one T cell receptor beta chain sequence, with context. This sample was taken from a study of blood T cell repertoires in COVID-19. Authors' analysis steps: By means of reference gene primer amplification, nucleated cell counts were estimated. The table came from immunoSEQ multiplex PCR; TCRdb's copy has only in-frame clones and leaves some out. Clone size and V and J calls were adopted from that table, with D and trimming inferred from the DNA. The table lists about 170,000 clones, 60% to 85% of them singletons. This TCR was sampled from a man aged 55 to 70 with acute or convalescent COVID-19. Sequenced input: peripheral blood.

This CDR3 is CASSQDPGGARYGYTF. The CDR3 nucleotides read TGTGCCAGCAGCCAAGATCCAGGGGGCGCTCGCTATGGCTACACCTTC. The genes are TRBV3-1 (or the pseudogene TRBV3-2) and TRBJ1-2; TRBD1 matches at 8 bases. Germline CDR1 and CDR2: LGHDT and YNNKEL (reference sequence). The CDR3 is made up of 16 amino acids. V lost 0 bases and J lost 4; bases outside the gene matches: 7.